The source of this T cell receptor beta chain is a study of cytomegalovirus exposure and HLA in healthy donors. Amplification used 60 Vbeta primers and 13 Jbeta primers. This table comes from immunoSEQ multiplex PCR, and its TCRdb copy is limited to in-frame clones, with some not included. The data hold 150,000 to 200,000 clones, with approximately 84% observed a single time. On this clone itself: As yet, its antigen is unknown.

Whole-study results and caveats: With high specificity and sensitivity, the classifier reportedly diagnosed cytomegalovirus status.

V lost 2 bases to trimming and J lost 7 bases; unmatched junction nucleotides: 4. CDR1 and CDR2 (germline): MDHEN, SYDVKM. The CDR3 loop spans 15 amino acids. The gene calls are TRBV28 and TRBJ1-4, with TRBD1 matching over 10 bases. This clonotype was sampled from a female donor in good health and CMV-seronegative. Material: PBMCs. The CDR3 region is CASSLARDRGEKLFF. In DNA, the CDR3 is TGTGCCAGCAGTTTAGCCAGGGACAGGGGTGAAAAACTGTTTTTT.